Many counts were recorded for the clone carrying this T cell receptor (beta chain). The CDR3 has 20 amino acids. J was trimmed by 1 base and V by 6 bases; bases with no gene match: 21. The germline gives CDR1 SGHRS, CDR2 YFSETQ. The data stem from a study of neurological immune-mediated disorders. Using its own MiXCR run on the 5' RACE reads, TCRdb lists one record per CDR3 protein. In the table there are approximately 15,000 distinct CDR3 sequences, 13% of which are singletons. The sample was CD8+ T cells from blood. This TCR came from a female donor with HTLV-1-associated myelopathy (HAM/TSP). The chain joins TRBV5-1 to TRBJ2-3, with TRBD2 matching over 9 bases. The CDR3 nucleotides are TGCGCCAGCACCCTGTTAGGTATACGGACTAGCGAAGTGGGCACAGATACGCAGTATTTT. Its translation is CASTLLGIRTSEVGTDTQYF.